The 16 T cell receptor beta chains presented below share a single source sample, sequenced in a study of blood T cells in healthy people across ages (dated by TCRdb to between 2015 and 2016). Library prep was done by 5' RACE. Sequenced on an Illumina HiSeq 2500. The second PCR ran for roughly 6 to 11 cycles and used a J-beta primer mix along with a sample-barcoded 5' primer. The public sequencing data were trimmed at Q25 with fastp and processed into clonotypes with MiXCR by TCRdb, which kept only in-frame beta chains. CDR3 protein duplicates are merged, each entry listing the most common genes and DNA. This sample gives approximately 800,000 distinct CDR3 sequences in total; roughly 50% of them show up just once. The top ten clones comprise around 25% of the sample. Sequenced sample: blood. These receptors were collected from a man between 40 and 49 years old in good health.

This chain uses TRBV6-2 or TRBV6-3 with TRBJ1-1; no firm D call. Germline V lookup: CDR1 MNHEY, CDR2 SVGEGT. The CDR3 covers 16 residues. The germline V and J ends were trimmed by 6 bases and 7 bases, with 24 bases remaining between them. The CDR3 region has the DNA TGTGCCAGCAGCAACACCCTATTTCCAAAATGGGGTGAAGCTTTCTTT. Translating it yields CASSNTLFPKWGEAFF.

This clonotype turned up a few times. V is TRBV6-4 and J is TRBJ1-1; the D is unclear. With 7 bases removed from V and 1 base from J, the gap between germline ends came to 4 bases. Germline V gives CDR1 MRHNA, CDR2 SNTAGT. The CDR3 has 11 residues. The CDR3 spells CASKSNTEAFF. In nucleotides, the CDR3 is TGTGCCAGCAAGTCGAACACTGAAGCTTTCTTT.

This chain connects TRBV4-2 to TRBJ1-2; no reliable D call. The germline V and J ends were trimmed by 1 base and 8 bases, with 20 bases remaining between them. This CDR3 has 16 residues. Germline CDR1 LGHNA, CDR2 YNFKEQ. The CDR3 DNA is TGTGCCAGCAGCCAAGTCGGAGGACTGCCGCTTGGAGGCTACACCTTC. Translating gives CASSQVGGLPLGGYTF.

The chain uses TRBV7-3 and TRBJ1-5; D uncertain. The V gene lost 5 bases and the J gene lost 5 bases, with 10 bases spanning the gap. CDR1 and CDR2 from the germline V gene are SGHTA and FQGTGA. This CDR3 has 13 residues. The CDR3 nucleotides are TGTGCCAGCAGCCCGACCCGGGATCAGCCCCAGCATTTT. It translates to CASSPTRDQPQHF.

The chain couples TRBV13 to TRBJ2-6; D is ambiguous. The V gene lost 6 bases and the J gene lost 2 bases, with 14 bases spanning the gap. The length of the CDR3 is 16 residues. The germline CDR1 and CDR2 sequences are PRHDT and FYEKMQ (reference sequence). The CDR3 region is CASRGFGTAGANVLTF. The DNA of the CDR3 is TGTGCCAGCAGGGGCTTCGGTACTGCTGGGGCCAACGTCCTGACTTTC.

This clonotype was detected a few times. V usage is TRBV7-9 and J usage is TRBJ2-4; D perhaps matches TRBD2 (6 bases). The J call is doubtful: the DNA matches TRBJ2-7 better. Germline assignment: CDR1 SEHNR and CDR2 FQNEAQ (reference sequence). The CDR3 consists of 16 residues. The CDR3 loop is CASSLSGRSGRDEQYF. The CDR3, as DNA: TGTGCCAGCAGCTTATCGGGGCGGAGCGGGCGGGACGAGCAGTACTTC.

As to this clonotype: Germline and junction disagree at one end, which may indicate a read error. The rearrangement uses TRBV9 and TRBJ2-7; possible D gene TRBD2, 5 bases. Germline lookup yields CDR1 SGDLS and CDR2 YYNGEE. CDR3 length: 15 amino acids. CDR3 DNA sequence: TGTGCCGGCAGCGTAGCCCCTAGCAGCTCCTACGAGCAGTACTTC. Translating it yields CAGSVAPSSSYEQYF.

This chain joins TRBV6-2 or TRBV6-3 and TRBJ1-6; D might be TRBD1 (6 bases). V was cut by 7 bases and J by 0 bases, with 10 bases left in between. The germline gives CDR1 MNHEY, CDR2 SVGEGT. The CDR3 extends over 15 amino acids. This CDR3 is CASTDRSSYNSPLHF. The CDR3, as DNA: TGTGCCAGCACCGACAGGAGCTCCTATAATTCACCCCTCCACTTT.

The chain combines TRBV20-1 with TRBJ2-7; 9 bases map to TRBD2. The germline V gene has CDR1 DFQATT and CDR2 SNEGSKA (reference sequence). The J segment lost 3 bases and the V segment lost 6 bases, leaving 9 bases of the junction unmatched. This CDR3 has 14 residues. CDR3 loop: CSAIDLAGDYEQYF. CDR3 sequence (DNA): TGCAGTGCCATAGACTTAGCGGGGGACTACGAGCAGTACTTC.

Only a few counts were recorded for this clonotype. Its ends do not fully match the called genes, so a read error is possible. J is TRBJ2-1 and V is TRBV10-3, with TRBD2 matching over 13 bases. The CDR3 covers 14 residues. CDR1 is ENHRY, CDR2 SYGVKD, per germline. The CDR3 sequence: CATSGLAGEDEQFF. CDR3 sequence (DNA): TGTGCCACCAGTGGACTAGCGGGAGAGGATGAGCAGTTCTTC.

V and J are TRBV10-3 and TRBJ2-1; 7 bases fit TRBD2. The CDR3 is made up of 15 amino acids. CDR1 and CDR2 (germline): ENHRY, SYGVKD. The junction had 12 bases not matched to a gene; V was cut back by 10 bases and J by 3 bases. The CDR3 DNA reads as TGTGCCACCGCCTTGAGTCTAGCGGACTACAATGAGCAGTTCTTC. Translating it yields CATALSLADYNEQFF.

The CDR3 DNA sequence: TGTGCCAGCAGTGTCGGGAGGGTACCAAATCAGCCCCAGCATTTT. It encodes CASSVGRVPNQPQHF. This chain connects TRBV6-5 to TRBJ1-5; D unclear. The V gene lost 5 bases and the J gene lost 4 bases, with 15 bases spanning the gap. CDR1 and CDR2 (germline): MNHEY, SVGAGI. There are 15 residues in the CDR3.

This clonotype showed up many times. The chain has TRBV28 and TRBJ2-7; D is possibly TRBD2 (5 bases). Trimming took off 4 bases at V and 3 bases at J, with 13 bases between the two ends. Germline CDR1 reads MDHEN; CDR2 reads SYDVKM. The CDR3 covers 14 residues. The CDR3 sequence is CASSWRGPDYEQYF. CDR3 coding DNA: TGTGCCAGCAGTTGGAGAGGGCCAGACTACGAGCAGTACTTC.

In the case of this clonotype: This may be a read error: a much more frequent sequence differs by one nucleotide. The chain couples TRBV28 to TRBJ1-2; maybe TRBD1 (6 bases). Germline assignment: CDR1 MDHEN and CDR2 SYDVKM. The CDR3 covers 12 residues. V dropped 8 bases and J dropped 6 bases, with 13 bases sitting between them. CDR3 amino acids: CASGQPLDGYTF. The CDR3 bases are TGTGCCAGCGGACAGCCCCTCGATGGCTACACCTTC.

The chain combines TRBV7-2 with TRBJ2-1; TRBD1 or TRBD2 may be the D gene (6 bases each). The J call may be faulty, since TRBJ2-7 better matches the DNA end. CDR1 and CDR2 from the germline V gene are SGHTA and FQGNSA. This CDR3 is built from 14 residues. This CDR3 is CASSTRTGAREQYF. Here the CDR3 DNA reads TGTGCCAGCAGCACCCGAACGGGGGCGCGGGAGCAGTACTTC.

The V and J genes are TRBV4-2 and TRBJ2-5, with 11 bases fitting TRBD2. The DNA end lines up better with TRBJ2-7; the J call may be wrong. The CDR3 runs to 16 residues. CDR1 and CDR2 (germline): LGHNA, YNFKEQ. CDR3 in DNA: TGTGCCAGCAGCCAAGAAGCACTAGCGGGGGTTTTCGAGCAGTACTTC. The encoded protein is CASSQEALAGVFEQYF.